The rows below give T cell receptor beta chains drawn from one sample of a study of metastatic and nonmetastatic thyroid tumors. TCRdb used MiXCR to call clones anew from the PCR reads. Seen here are about 69,000 clones, 12% to 15% observed once, and the top ten hold over 6.5%. Sequencing was performed on blood. The receptors originated from a male donor with papillary thyroid cancer or a benign thyroid nodule (not recorded which). Some clones in this sample may be carry-over from other donors' samples. Both conserved end residues are part of each CDR3. Each record gives: V gene, J gene, D gene, clone size, CDR3 DNA, CDR3 protein. A D gene is named only where the DNA matches it firmly. Clone size, where shown, is once, few, many, or a class for clones that have expanded.

V: TRBV7-2; J: TRBJ1-6; D: -; size: many; DNA: TGTGCCAGCAGCTTATATCCAGGGAGGGGTTCACCCCTCCACTTT; CDR3: CASSLYPGRGSPLHF
V: TRBV2; J: TRBJ2-3; D: -; size: many; DNA: TGTGCCAGCTTGTTTCAGGAGGGCACAGATACGCAGTATTTT; CDR3: CASLFQEGTDTQYF
V: TRBV7-9; J: TRBJ2-3; D: TRBD2; size: -; DNA: TGTGCCAGCAGCATCAGTAGCGGGAGATGGTATTTT; CDR3: CASSISSGRWYF
V: TRBV5-4; J: TRBJ1-4; D: -; size: many; DNA: TGTGCCAGCAGTCAAGCAGGGGTTAATGAAAAACTGTTTTTT; CDR3: CASSQAGVNEKLFF
V: TRBV2; J: TRBJ2-7; D: -; size: many; DNA: TGTGCCAGCAGGGCTGGTGCCTACGAGCAGTACTTC; CDR3: CASRAGAYEQYF
V: TRBV7-9; J: TRBJ2-5; D: TRBD1; size: -; DNA: TGTGCCAGCAGCTTAGTGGGGACAGGGGCCGAGACCCAGTACTTC; CDR3: CASSLVGTGAETQYF
V: TRBV5-8; J: TRBJ2-1; D: TRBD1; size: many; DNA: TGTGCCAGCAGCTCGGGACAGGGGACCTACAATGAGCAGTTCTTC; CDR3: CASSSGQGTYNEQFF
V: TRBV10-3; J: TRBJ2-2; D: TRBD2; size: many; DNA: TGTGCCATCAGTGACCGGGGGGGGCCCCCCCCAACCGGGGAGCTGTTTTTT; CDR3: CAISDRGGPPPTGELFF
V: TRBV19; J: TRBJ2-3; D: TRBD2; size: many; DNA: TGTGCCAGTAGCTTCGGGCTAGCGGGAGCTGATACGCAGTATTTT; CDR3: CASSFGLAGADTQYF
V: TRBV3-1; J: TRBJ2-2; D: -; size: many; DNA: TGTGCCAGCAGCCAAGTGCAGTGGGTCGGGGAGCTGTTTTTT; CDR3: CASSQVQWVGELFF
V: TRBV20-1; J: TRBJ2-7; D: -; size: -; DNA: TGCAGTGCCCGACCGCCGGTGGTCGACGAGCAGTACTTC; CDR3: CSARPPVVDEQYF
V: TRBV5-1; J: TRBJ1-6; D: -; size: many; DNA: TGCGCCAGCAGACTAGGGGAGGCGGATAATTCACCCCTCCACTTT; CDR3: CASRLGEADNSPLHF
V: TRBV7-9; J: TRBJ1-4; D: TRBD1; size: many; DNA: TGTGCCAGCAGCCCTACCGGGACAGGGGGCCTGTTTTTT; CDR3: CASSPTGTGGLFF
V: TRBV3-1; J: TRBJ1-1; D: -; size: many; DNA: TGTGCCAGCAGCCAAGATAACCGGGACACTGAAGCTTTCTTT; CDR3: CASSQDNRDTEAFF
V: TRBV6-1; J: TRBJ2-3; D: TRBD2; size: many; DNA: TGTGCCAGCAGTGAAACGGCTAGCGGTCCAGATACGCAGTATTTT; CDR3: CASSETASGPDTQYF
V: TRBV28; J: TRBJ1-5; D: -; size: many; DNA: TGTGCCAGCAGTCTAAGCCTCGATAGCAATCAGCCCCAGCATTTT; CDR3: CASSLSLDSNQPQHF